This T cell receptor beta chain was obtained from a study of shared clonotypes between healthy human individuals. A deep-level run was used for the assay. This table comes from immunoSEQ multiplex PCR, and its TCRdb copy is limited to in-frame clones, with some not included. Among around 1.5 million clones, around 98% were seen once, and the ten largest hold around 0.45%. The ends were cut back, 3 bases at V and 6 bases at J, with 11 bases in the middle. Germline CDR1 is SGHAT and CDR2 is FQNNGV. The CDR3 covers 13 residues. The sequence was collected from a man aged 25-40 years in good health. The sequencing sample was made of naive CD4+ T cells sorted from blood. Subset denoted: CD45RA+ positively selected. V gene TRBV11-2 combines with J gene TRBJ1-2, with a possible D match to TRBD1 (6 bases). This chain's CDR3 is CASSLGGVDGYTF. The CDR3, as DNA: TGTGCCAGCAGCTTGGGGGGCGTTGATGGCTACACCTTC.